This TCR beta chain was identified during a study of blood T cells in healthy people across ages. Notes on the study in general: Unsorted PBMCs prevented conclusive naive versus antigen-experienced comparison. Those diversity estimates obtained from one million T cells were thought to be underestimates.

Ranging in age from about 6 to 95, the donors were healthy Caucasian individuals from Russia. This clonotype turned up a few times. Antigen unknown. With a J-beta primer mix and a sample-barcoded 5' primer, a second PCR ran about 6 to 11 cycles. Through a template-switch adaptor with 12 random nucleotides, each cDNA molecule received a tag. TCRdb re-derived calls from the 5' RACE reads in MiXCR, one entry per CDR3 protein. This table holds about 580,000 distinct CDR3 sequences, around half found once. This receptor was identified in a man aged 80 or over in good health. Sequencing was performed on blood.

The CDR3 sequence is CSAPRGSYEQYF. In DNA form, the CDR3 reads TGCAGTGCCCCACGGGGTTCCTACGAGCAGTACTTC. The J gene is TRBJ2-7, the V gene TRBV20-1; tentatively, D is TRBD2 (5 bases). Trimming cost V 6 bases and J 1 base, with 10 bases left between them. The CDR3 has 12 residues. CDR1 is DFQATT and CDR2 is SNEGSKA in the germline V gene (reference sequence).